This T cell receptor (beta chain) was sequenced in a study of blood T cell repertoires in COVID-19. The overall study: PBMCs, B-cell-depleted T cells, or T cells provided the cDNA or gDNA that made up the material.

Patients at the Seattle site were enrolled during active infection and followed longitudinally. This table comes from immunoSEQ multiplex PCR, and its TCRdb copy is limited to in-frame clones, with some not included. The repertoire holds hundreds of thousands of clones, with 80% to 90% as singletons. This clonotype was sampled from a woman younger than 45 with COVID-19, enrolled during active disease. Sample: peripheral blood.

The CDR3 loop reads CASSLAHPKTGGEGGELFF. The CDR3 coding sequence is TGTGCCAGCAGCTTAGCCCACCCCAAAACGGGGGGCGAAGGCGGGGAGCTGTTTTTT. The gene calls are TRBV7-9 and TRBJ2-2; D is perhaps TRBD2 (7 bases). Germline V gene data show CDR1 as SEHNR and CDR2 as FQNEAQ (reference sequence). V was cut by 0 bases and J by 7 bases, with 24 bases left in between. The CDR3 consists of 19 residues. Variable domain in full (rest from reference TRBV7-9 and TRBJ2-2): DTGVSQNPRHKITKRGQNVTFRCDPISEHNRLYWYRQTLGQGPEFLTYFQNEAQLEKSRLLSDRFSAERPKGSFSTLEIQRTEQGDSAMYLCASSLAHPKTGGEGGELFFGEGSRLTVL.